The source of this TCR beta chain is a study of regulatory T cells in long-lasting Graves disease. The time point: persistent/refractory GD, antithyroid drugs over 5 years with positive TRAb. Following extraction of RNA from PBMCs, that RNA was used to make the TCR library. For TCR beta, libraries came from iRepertoire HTBI primers and Arm-PCR of CDR3 regions. TCRdb called the multiplex PCR reads again in MiXCR, with one record for every CDR3 protein. The table records approximately 360,000 distinct CDR3 sequences, approximately 25% of them present only once. This clonotype was seen a few times. Trimming shortened V by 8 bases and J by 1 base, and 20 bases separated the two germline ends. The CDR3 length is 16 residues. In germline, CDR1 is MDHEN, CDR2 SYDVKM.

Sample: peripheral blood mononuclear cells (PBMCs), taken when the disease was refractory, from a patient treated with antithyroid drugs. The receptor was derived from a woman between 40 and 55 years old with Graves disease. This chain joins TRBV28 and TRBJ2-5; weak D call: TRBD1 (5 bases). CDR3 sequence reads: CASWKTPLRVQETQYF. CDR3 in DNA: TGTGCCAGCTGGAAAACCCCCCTCAGGGTCCAAGAGACCCAGTACTTC.